The 18 T cell receptor beta chains below all came from one sample that was sequenced in a study of identical twins. In TCRdb, the 5' RACE reads were re-called with MiXCR into one record per CDR3 protein. The sample has approximately 670,000 distinct CDR3 sequences; around 6.1% are singletons. The sample taken for sequencing was naive T cells sorted from blood. These receptors came from a young man in good health.

V is TRBV4-2 and J is TRBJ2-3; 8 nucleotides match TRBD2. Germline CDR1 and CDR2: LGHNA and YNFKEQ. Losses at the gene ends were 0 bases for V and 2 bases for J; bases not matched to a gene: 10. This CDR3 has 18 residues. This CDR3 reads CASSQEGPAGDFTDTQYF. The CDR3, as DNA: TGTGCCAGCAGCCAAGAGGGCCCAGCGGGAGATTTCACAGATACGCAGTATTTT.

This clonotype came up many times. The V and J genes are TRBV20-1 and TRBJ2-3; 10 positions agree with TRBD1. Germline V gene sequence: CDR1 DFQATT, CDR2 SNEGSKA (reference sequence). J gave up 2 bases and V 6 bases, and 5 bases lay outside the gene matches. CDR3 length: 14 residues. This CDR3 is CSAMGQGTTDTQYF. The CDR3 DNA follows: TGCAGTGCCATGGGACAGGGGACCACAGATACGCAGTATTTT.

This chain connects TRBV11-2 to TRBJ2-1; 10 bases align to TRBD2. The CDR3 consists of 15 residues. Germline V gene data show CDR1 as SGHAT and CDR2 as FQNNGV. J was trimmed by 10 bases and V by 5 bases; bases with no gene match: 11. Written as DNA, the CDR3 is TGTGCCAGCAGCCCGATTAGCGGGAGGTTTTGGGAGCAGTTCTTC. It codes for CASSPISGRFWEQFF.

The table lists this clonotype with many counts. The CDR3 loop is CASNTGTSGSLGRNEQFF. CDR3 coding DNA: TGTGCCAGCAACACCGGGACTAGCGGGAGTTTAGGGCGAAATGAGCAGTTCTTC. J is TRBJ2-1 and V is TRBV6-2 or TRBV6-3; 14 positions agree with TRBD2. Losses at the gene ends were 7 bases for V and 7 bases for J; bases not matched to a gene: 15. CDR3 length: 18 amino acids. The germline V gene has CDR1 MNHEY and CDR2 SVGEGT.

This clonotype was seen only a few times. This sequence joins TRBV3-1 and TRBJ2-7; D possibly corresponds to TRBD2 (7 bases). The CDR3 runs to 15 residues. CDR1 LGHDT and CDR2 YNNKEL come from the germline V gene (reference sequence). Trimming shortened V by 1 base and J by 6 bases, and 16 bases separated the two germline ends. DNA of the CDR3: TGTGCCAGCAGCCAAGGTTGGGGGGGGCCCACCGAGCAGTACTTC. It specifies CASSQGWGGPTEQYF.

This clonotype showed up many times. The chain is built from TRBV12-3 or TRBV12-4 and TRBJ2-5, with 9 bases identical to TRBD1. This CDR3 is built from 17 residues. J gave up 5 bases and V 1 base, and 11 bases lay outside the gene matches. In DNA form, the CDR3 reads TGTGCCAGCAGTTTAGGAGAATACAGGGGGCGCCGGGAGACCCAGTACTTC. This encodes CASSLGEYRGRRETQYF.

This clonotype was detected many times. The V call is TRBV20-1, the J call TRBJ2-1, with D maybe TRBD2 (5 bases). CDR1 and CDR2 from the germline V gene are DFQATT and SNEGSKA (reference sequence). V shed 3 bases and J shed 13 bases, with 10 bases lying between them. The CDR3 totals 10 residues. CDR3 nucleotides: TGCAGTGCTAGTGAGCGGTTTCAGTTCTTC. It translates to CSASERFQFF.

This clonotype has just a few counts. The chain joins TRBV7-9 to TRBJ2-3; tentative D call: TRBD2 (5 bases). The CDR3 length is 17 residues. Germline CDR1 and CDR2: SEHNR and FQNEAQ (reference sequence). Trimming took off 7 bases at V and 6 bases at J, with 26 bases between the two ends. CDR3 in amino acids: CASTLWRLRASVDTQYF. The CDR3 DNA follows: TGTGCCAGCACCCTCTGGAGACTACGGGCCTCGGTGGATACGCAGTATTTT.

This clonotype has a count of ten or more. The chain couples TRBV7-2 to TRBJ2-3; a weak D match, TRBD2 (5 bases). Germline-derived CDR1 and CDR2 are SGHTA and FQGNSA. V was trimmed by 3 bases and J by 5 bases, leaving 18 bases between them. The CDR3 length is 16 residues. The CDR3 protein is CASSFYVGERGDTQYF. Here the CDR3 DNA reads TGTGCCAGCAGCTTTTATGTGGGAGAGCGTGGAGATACGCAGTATTTT.

The V call is TRBV10-3, the J call TRBJ2-2; D perhaps matches TRBD2 (6 bases). Germline loops: CDR1 ENHRY, CDR2 SYGVKD. The CDR3 is 14 residues long. V gave up 6 bases and J gave up 2 bases, with 10 bases separating them. The CDR3 sequence: CAISTSTNTGELFF. For the CDR3, the DNA is TGTGCCATCAGCACTAGCACAAACACCGGGGAGCTGTTTTTT.

This clonotype has more than one count but fewer than ten. V usage is TRBV20-1 and J usage is TRBJ2-2; D is tentatively TRBD1 or TRBD2 (5 bases each). There are 15 residues in the CDR3. The V gene lost 0 bases and the J gene lost 6 bases, with 14 bases spanning the gap. Germline values: CDR1 DFQATT, CDR2 SNEGSKA (reference sequence). The CDR3 sequence is CSARDPRGAAGELFF. The CDR3 DNA sequence: TGCAGTGCTAGAGATCCAAGAGGGGCGGCCGGGGAGCTGTTTTTT.

This clonotype was recorded at least ten times. The DNA for the CDR3 is TGCAGTGCTCGGACTAGCGGGAGTGATACGCAGTATTTT. Encoded protein: CSARTSGSDTQYF. The chain is built from TRBV20-1 and TRBJ2-3, with 13 bases that match TRBD2. This CDR3 is 13 amino acids long. Germline CDR1 DFQATT, CDR2 SNEGSKA (reference sequence). With V trimmed by 5 bases and J by 6 bases, 2 bases remained unmatched.

This clonotype occurred a few times. The genes are TRBV11-2 and TRBJ2-1, with D maybe TRBD2 (5 bases). This CDR3 region has 15 residues. The V end was cut by 3 bases, the J end by 3 bases, with 12 bases between. Germline values: CDR1 SGHAT, CDR2 FQNNGV. Here the CDR3 DNA reads TGTGCCAGCAGCTTTCCCACTAGATACTACAATGAGCAGTTCTTC. Its protein product is CASSFPTRYYNEQFF.

The CDR3 spells CASSYKTSGEDYEQFF. Here the CDR3 DNA reads TGTGCCAGCAGTTACAAGACTAGCGGGGAAGACTACGAGCAGTTCTTC. This chain uses TRBV6-2 or TRBV6-3 with TRBJ2-7; 11 bases match TRBD2. The better agreement between TRBJ2-1 and the DNA end casts doubt on the J call. Germline assignment: CDR1 MNHEY and CDR2 SVGEGT. This CDR3 is built from 16 residues.

There are many counts of this clonotype. The gene calls are TRBV20-1 and TRBJ1-6; 11 bases are a match to TRBD1. Trimming cost V 2 bases and J 8 bases; bases outside gene matches: 8. This CDR3 has 16 residues. The germline gives CDR1 DFQATT, CDR2 SNEGSKA (reference sequence). CDR3 bases: TGCAGTGCTAGACCGATTAGGGGACAGGGGGATTCACCCCTCCACTTT. It is translated as CSARPIRGQGDSPLHF.

This clonotype has ten or more counts. This chain links TRBV12-3 or TRBV12-4 with TRBJ1-1; no clear D. The CDR3 covers 13 residues. V lost 3 bases to trimming and J lost 1 base, with 6 bases between them. CDR3 bases: TGTGCCAGCAGTTTTGGTGCGAACACTGAAGCTTTCTTT. The encoded protein is CASSFGANTEAFF.

The chain joins TRBV6-2 or TRBV6-3 to TRBJ2-1, with D possibly TRBD2 on 5 matching bases. CDR3 size: 15 residues. Germline CDR1 reads MNHEY; CDR2 reads SVGEGT. The ends were cut back, 6 bases at V and 3 bases at J, with 15 bases in the middle. The CDR3 is CASRYRTLFYNEQFF. Written as DNA, the CDR3 is TGTGCCAGCAGGTACCGGACTCTCTTCTACAATGAGCAGTTCTTC.

This clonotype was counted between two and nine times. This chain joins TRBV29-1 and TRBJ2-2, with D unclear. This CDR3 region has 17 residues. Germline lookup yields CDR1 SQVTM and CDR2 ANQGSEA. V shed 5 bases and J shed 2 bases, with 21 bases lying between them. CDR3 amino acids: CSVSRRTPGTNTGELFF. In DNA, the CDR3 is TGCAGCGTTTCTAGACGCACTCCCGGTACTAACACCGGGGAGCTGTTTTTT.